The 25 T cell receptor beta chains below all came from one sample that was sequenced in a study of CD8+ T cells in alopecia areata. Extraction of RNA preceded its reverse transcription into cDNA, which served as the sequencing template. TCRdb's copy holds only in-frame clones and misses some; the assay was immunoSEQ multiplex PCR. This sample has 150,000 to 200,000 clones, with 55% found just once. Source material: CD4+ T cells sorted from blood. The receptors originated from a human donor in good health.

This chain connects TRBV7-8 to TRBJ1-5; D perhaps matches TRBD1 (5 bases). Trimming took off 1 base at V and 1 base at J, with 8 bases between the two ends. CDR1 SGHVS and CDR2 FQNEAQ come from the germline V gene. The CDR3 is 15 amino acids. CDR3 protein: CASSLGGTSNQPQHF. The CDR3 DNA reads TGTGCCAGCAGCTTAGGAGGGACGAGCAATCAGCCCCAGCATTTT.

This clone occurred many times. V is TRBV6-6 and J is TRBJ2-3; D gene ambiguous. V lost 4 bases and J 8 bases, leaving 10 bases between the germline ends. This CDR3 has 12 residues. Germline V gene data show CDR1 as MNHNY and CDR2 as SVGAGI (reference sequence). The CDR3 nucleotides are TGTGCCAGCAGTTCCCCCACGGGTACGCAGTATTTT. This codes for CASSSPTGTQYF.

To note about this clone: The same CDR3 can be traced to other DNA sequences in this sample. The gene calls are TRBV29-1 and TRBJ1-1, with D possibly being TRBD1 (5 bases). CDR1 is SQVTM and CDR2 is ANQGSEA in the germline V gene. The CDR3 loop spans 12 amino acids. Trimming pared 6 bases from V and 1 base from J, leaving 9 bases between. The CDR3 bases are TGCAGCGTCCTAACAGGGAACACTGAAGCTTTCTTT. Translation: CSVLTGNTEAFF.

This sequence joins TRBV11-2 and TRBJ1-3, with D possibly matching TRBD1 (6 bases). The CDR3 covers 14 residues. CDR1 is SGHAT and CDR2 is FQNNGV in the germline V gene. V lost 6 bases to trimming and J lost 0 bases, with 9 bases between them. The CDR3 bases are TGTGCCAGCAGGGGACAAAGCTCTGGAAACACCATATATTTT. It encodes CASRGQSSGNTIYF.

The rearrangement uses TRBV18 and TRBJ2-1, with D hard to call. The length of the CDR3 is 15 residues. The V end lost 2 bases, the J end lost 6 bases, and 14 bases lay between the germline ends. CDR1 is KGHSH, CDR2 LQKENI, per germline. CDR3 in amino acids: CASSPNYAATNEQFF. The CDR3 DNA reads TGTGCCAGCTCACCAAACTACGCGGCGACCAATGAGCAGTTCTTC.

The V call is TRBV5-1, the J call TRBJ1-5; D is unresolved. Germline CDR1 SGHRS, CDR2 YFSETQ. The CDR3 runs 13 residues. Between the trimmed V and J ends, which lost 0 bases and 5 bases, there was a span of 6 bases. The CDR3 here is CASSLGTDQPQHF. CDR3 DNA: TGCGCCAGCAGCTTGGGAACCGATCAGCCCCAGCATTTT.

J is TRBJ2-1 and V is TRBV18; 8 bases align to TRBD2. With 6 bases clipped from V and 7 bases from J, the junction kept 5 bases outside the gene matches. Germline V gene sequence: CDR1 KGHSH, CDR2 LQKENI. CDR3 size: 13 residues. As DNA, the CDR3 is TGTGCCAGCTCTTCCGGGACTAGGAATGAGCAGTTCTTC. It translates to CASSSGTRNEQFF.

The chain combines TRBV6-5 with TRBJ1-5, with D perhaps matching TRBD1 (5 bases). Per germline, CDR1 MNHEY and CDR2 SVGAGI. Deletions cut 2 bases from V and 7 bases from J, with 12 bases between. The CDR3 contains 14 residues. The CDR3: CASSYLGPGQPQHF. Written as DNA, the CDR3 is TGTGCCAGCAGTTACCTGGGGCCAGGGCAGCCCCAGCATTTT.

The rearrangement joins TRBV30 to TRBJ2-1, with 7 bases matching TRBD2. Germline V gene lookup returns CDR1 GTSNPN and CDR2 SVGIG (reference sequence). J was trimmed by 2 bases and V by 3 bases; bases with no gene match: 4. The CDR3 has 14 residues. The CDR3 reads CAWRGLAAYNEQFF. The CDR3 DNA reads TGTGCCTGGAGGGGCCTAGCGGCCTACAATGAGCAGTTCTTC.

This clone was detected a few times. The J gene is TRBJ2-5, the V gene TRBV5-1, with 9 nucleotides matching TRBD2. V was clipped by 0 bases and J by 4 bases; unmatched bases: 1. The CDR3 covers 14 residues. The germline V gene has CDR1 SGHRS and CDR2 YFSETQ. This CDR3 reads CASSLGLAVETQYF. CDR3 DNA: TGCGCCAGCAGCTTGGGACTAGCGGTAGAGACCCAGTACTTC.

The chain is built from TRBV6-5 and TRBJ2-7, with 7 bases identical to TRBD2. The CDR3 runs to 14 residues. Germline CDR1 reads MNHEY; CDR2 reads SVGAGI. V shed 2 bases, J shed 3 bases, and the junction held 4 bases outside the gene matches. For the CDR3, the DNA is TGTGCCAGCAGTTACACCGGACTAGGCTACGAGCAGTACTTC. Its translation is CASSYTGLGYEQYF.

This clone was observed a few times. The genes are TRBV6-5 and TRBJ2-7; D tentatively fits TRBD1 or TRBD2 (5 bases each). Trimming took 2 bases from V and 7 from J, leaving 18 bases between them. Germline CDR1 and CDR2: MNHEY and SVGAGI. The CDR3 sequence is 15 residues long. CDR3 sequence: CASSYGGIPGSEQYF. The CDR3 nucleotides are TGTGCCAGCAGTTACGGCGGAATCCCAGGGAGTGAGCAGTACTTC.

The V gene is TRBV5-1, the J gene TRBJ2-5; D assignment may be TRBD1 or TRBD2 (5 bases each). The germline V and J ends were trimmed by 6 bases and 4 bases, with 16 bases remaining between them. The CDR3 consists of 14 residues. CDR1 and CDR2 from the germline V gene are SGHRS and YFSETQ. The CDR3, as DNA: TGCGCCAGCACCGCAGCCGGGGCGCGAGAGACCCAGTACTTC. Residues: CASTAAGARETQYF.

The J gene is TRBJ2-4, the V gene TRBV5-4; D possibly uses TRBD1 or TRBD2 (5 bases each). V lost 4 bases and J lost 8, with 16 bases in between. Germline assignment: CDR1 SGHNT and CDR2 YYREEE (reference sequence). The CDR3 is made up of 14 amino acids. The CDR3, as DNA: TGTGCCAGCAGCCACCGGGACGGTGGAGACATTCAGTACTTC. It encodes CASSHRDGGDIQYF.

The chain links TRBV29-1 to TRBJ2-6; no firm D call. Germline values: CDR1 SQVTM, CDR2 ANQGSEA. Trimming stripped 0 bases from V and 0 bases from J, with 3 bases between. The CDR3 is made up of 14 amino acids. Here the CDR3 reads CSVEDRSGANVLTF. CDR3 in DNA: TGCAGCGTTGAAGATCGCTCTGGGGCCAACGTCCTGACTTTC.

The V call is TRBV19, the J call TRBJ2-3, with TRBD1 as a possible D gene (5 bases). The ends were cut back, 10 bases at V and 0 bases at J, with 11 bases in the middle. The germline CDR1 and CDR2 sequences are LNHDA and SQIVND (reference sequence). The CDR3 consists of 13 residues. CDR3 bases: TGTGCCACTCGACAGCTCAGCACAGATACGCAGTATTTT. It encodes CATRQLSTDTQYF.

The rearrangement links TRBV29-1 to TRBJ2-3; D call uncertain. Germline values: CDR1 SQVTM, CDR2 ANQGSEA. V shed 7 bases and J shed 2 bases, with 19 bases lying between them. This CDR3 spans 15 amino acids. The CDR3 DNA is TGCAGCGCCAGAGCCGTGCCCCAGCTCACAGATACGCAGTATTTT. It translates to CSARAVPQLTDTQYF.

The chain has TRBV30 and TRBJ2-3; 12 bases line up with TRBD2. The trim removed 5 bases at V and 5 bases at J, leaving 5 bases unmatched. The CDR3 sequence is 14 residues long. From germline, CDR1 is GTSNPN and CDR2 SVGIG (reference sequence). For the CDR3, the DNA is TGTGCCTGGCGACTAGCGGGAGCGAAAGATACGCAGTATTTT. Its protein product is CAWRLAGAKDTQYF.

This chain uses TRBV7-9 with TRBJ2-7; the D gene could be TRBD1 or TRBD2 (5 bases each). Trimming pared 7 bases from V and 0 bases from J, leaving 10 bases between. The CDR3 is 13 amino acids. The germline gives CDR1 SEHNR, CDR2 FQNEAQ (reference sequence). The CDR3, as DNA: TGTGCCAGCACGTGGGGGAGCTCCTACGAGCAGTACTTC. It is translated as CASTWGSSYEQYF.

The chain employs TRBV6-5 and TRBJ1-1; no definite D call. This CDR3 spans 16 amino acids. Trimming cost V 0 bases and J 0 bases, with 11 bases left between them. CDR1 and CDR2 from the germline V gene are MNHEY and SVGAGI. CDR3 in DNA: TGTGCCAGCAGTTACTCGACGGCACGCATGAACACTGAAGCTTTCTTT. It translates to CASSYSTARMNTEAFF.

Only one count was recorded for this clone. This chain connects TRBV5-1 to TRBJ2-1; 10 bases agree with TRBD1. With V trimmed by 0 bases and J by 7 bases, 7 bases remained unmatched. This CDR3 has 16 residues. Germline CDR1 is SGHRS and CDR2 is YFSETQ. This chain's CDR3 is CASSLEGQGMVNEQFF. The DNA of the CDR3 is TGCGCCAGCAGCTTGGAGGGACAGGGGATGGTAAATGAGCAGTTCTTC. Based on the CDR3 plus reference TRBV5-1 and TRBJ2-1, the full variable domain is KAGVTQTPRYLIKTRGQQVTLSCSPISGHRSVSWYQQTPGQGLQFLFEYFSETQRNKGNFPGRFSGRQFSNSRSEMNVSTLELGDSALYLCASSLEGQGMVNEQFFGPGTRLTVL.

The CDR3 nucleotides are TGTGCCAGCAGCTTTGGCAATGAGCAGTTCTTC. It yields the protein CASSFGNEQFF. This sequence joins TRBV5-4 and TRBJ2-1, with D uncertain. The ends were cut back, 2 bases at V and 6 bases at J, with 3 bases in the middle. There are 11 residues in the CDR3. The germline CDR1 and CDR2 sequences are SGHNT and YYREEE (reference sequence).

The CDR3 reads CASSSPRAEAFF. As DNA, the CDR3 is TGTGCCAGCAGTTCACCCCGCGCTGAAGCTTTCTTT. V and J are TRBV28 and TRBJ1-1; D gene ambiguous. V lost 4 bases and J lost 6, with 9 bases in between. The CDR3 has 12 amino acids. CDR1 is MDHEN, CDR2 SYDVKM, per germline.

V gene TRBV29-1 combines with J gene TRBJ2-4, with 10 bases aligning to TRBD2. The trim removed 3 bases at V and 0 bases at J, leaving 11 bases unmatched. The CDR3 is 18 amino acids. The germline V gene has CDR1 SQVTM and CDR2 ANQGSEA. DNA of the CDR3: TGCAGCGTTGAGGGCCGAACTCTAGCGGGGGTAGCCAAAAACATTCAGTACTTC. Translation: CSVEGRTLAGVAKNIQYF.

The CDR3 here is CASSATGGTDTQYF. The CDR3 region has the DNA TGTGCCAGCAGTGCAACAGGGGGTACAGATACGCAGTATTTT. The V and J genes are TRBV6-4 and TRBJ2-3, with 8 bases fitting TRBD1. There are 14 residues in the CDR3. V shed 4 bases, J shed 3 bases, and the junction held 3 bases outside the gene matches. Germline-derived CDR1 and CDR2 are MRHNA and SNTAGT.